One sample yielded the 3 T cell receptor beta chains listed below, sequenced in a study of T cells in Graves' hyperthyroidism and ophthalmopathy. RNA transcripts gave rise to amplified TCR beta CDR3 regions. A first-round RT-PCR of the TCR CDR3 used the HTBI primer set. TCRdb re-called the multiplex PCR reads with MiXCR, one entry per CDR3 protein. The sample consists of approximately 380,000 distinct CDR3 sequences, less than 20% of them appearing once. The sample consisted of blood. All receptors come from a man younger than 35 with Graves' ophthalmopathy.

This clonotype was seen many times. The chain couples TRBV13 to TRBJ2-7; D gene unclear. The germline V and J ends were trimmed by 4 bases and 4 bases, with 14 bases remaining between them. CDR1 PRHDT and CDR2 FYEKMQ come from the germline V gene (reference sequence). This CDR3 has 14 residues. The CDR3, as DNA: TGTGCCAGCAGCTCCGGATACGAGCGTTACGAGCAGTACTTC. It yields the protein CASSSGYERYEQYF.

This clonotype was detected many times. The chain is built from TRBV20-1 and TRBJ1-6; unclear D gene. V lost 0 bases and J 5 bases, leaving 14 bases between the germline ends. Germline V CDR1 and CDR2: DFQATT, SNEGSKA (reference sequence). This CDR3 contains 16 residues. The CDR3 spells CSARDLYSGDNSPLHF. CDR3 coding DNA: TGCAGTGCTAGAGACCTATACAGCGGCGATAATTCACCCCTCCACTTT.

The chain uses TRBV4-1 and TRBJ1-2; 7 nucleotides match TRBD1. The germline V gene encodes CDR1 MGHRA and CDR2 YSYEKL. Losses at the gene ends were 0 bases for V and 10 bases for J; bases not matched to a gene: 11. The CDR3 sequence is 15 residues long. CDR3 sequence (DNA): TGCGCCAGCAGCCAAGAAGGGGGCACCCTTATGGCCTACACCTTC. It specifies CASSQEGGTLMAYTF.